This T cell receptor beta chain was identified during a study of blood T cells in healthy people across ages. Each sample yielded at least 7 million isolated PBMCs. Each sample provided at least 5 micrograms of extracted total RNA. In the case of this clonotype: Antigen unknown.

A sample-barcoded 5' primer and a J-beta primer mix were used in a second PCR of roughly 6 to 11 cycles. TCRdb reprocessed the 5' RACE reads via MiXCR and lists one record per CDR3 protein. The sample comprises around 1,900,000 distinct CDR3 sequences, 39% of which are singletons, and more than 20% rests with the top ten. This CDR3 is built from 13 residues. The ends were cut back, 0 bases at V and 5 bases at J, with 9 bases in the middle. The germline CDR1 and CDR2 sequences are DFQATT and SNEGSKA (reference sequence). Study-wide findings and caveats: Unknown donor CMV status possibly confounded expanded clonotype changes. Higher diversity, along with more naive CD4+ cells, distinguished long-lived donors from aged donors.

The sequenced material came from blood. The origin of this receptor is a human donor in good health. This sequence joins TRBV20-1 and TRBJ2-3, with D maybe TRBD2 (5 bases). CDR3 bases: TGCAGTGCTAGAGATCCCCGGGGAGATACGCAGTATTTT. As protein: CSARDPRGDTQYF.